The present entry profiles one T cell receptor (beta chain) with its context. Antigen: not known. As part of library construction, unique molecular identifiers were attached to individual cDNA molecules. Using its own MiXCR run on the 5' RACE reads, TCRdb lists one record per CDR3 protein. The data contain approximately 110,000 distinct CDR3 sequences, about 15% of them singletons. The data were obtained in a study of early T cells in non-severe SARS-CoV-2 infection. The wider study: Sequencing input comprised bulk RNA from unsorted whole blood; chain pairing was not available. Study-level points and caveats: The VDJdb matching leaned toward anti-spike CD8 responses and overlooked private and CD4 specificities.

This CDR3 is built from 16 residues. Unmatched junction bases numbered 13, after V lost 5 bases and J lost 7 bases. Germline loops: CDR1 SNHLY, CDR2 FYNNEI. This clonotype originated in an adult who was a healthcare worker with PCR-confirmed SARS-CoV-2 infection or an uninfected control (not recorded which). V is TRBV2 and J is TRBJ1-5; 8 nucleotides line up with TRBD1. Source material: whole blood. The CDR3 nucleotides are TGTGCCAGCAGTCAATCCGGGAGACAGGGGCGACAGCCCCAGCATTTT. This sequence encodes CASSQSGRQGRQPQHF.